These T cell receptor beta chains were read from a single sample in a study of T cell changes during pregnancy in multiple sclerosis. Assay: immunoSEQ multiplex PCR; the TCRdb copy retains only in-frame clones and omits some. In the table there are roughly 30,000 clones, 75% to 90% of which are singletons. This specimen consisted of CD8+ T cells from peripheral blood mononuclear cells, obtained in the second trimester of pregnancy. The receptors originated from a female donor with multiple sclerosis, enrolled in a pregnancy study. CDR3s include the opening cysteine and the closing phenylalanine or tryptophan. The D gene is left open where the match is weak. Not all rows give a size; the values are once, few, many and, for expanded clones, a class.

v_call,j_call,d_call,clone_size,cdr3_aa,cdr3_nt
TRBV5-1,TRBJ1-5,-,-,CASRTDPVSNQPQHF,TGCGCCAGCAGAACAGACCCCGTTAGCAATCAGCCCCAGCATTTT
TRBV5-1,TRBJ2-5,-,-,CASSPSLGLPHKETQYF,TGCGCCAGCAGCCCGAGCTTGGGACTGCCCCACAAAGAGACCCAGTACTTC
TRBV5-6,TRBJ2-2,TRBD2,-,CASSFGTSNGELFF,TGTGCCAGCAGCTTCGGGACTAGCAACGGGGAGCTGTTTTTT
TRBV5-1,TRBJ2-7,TRBD1,-,CASSLRAGTGGFYEQYF,TGCGCCAGCAGCTTAAGAGCCGGGACAGGGGGCTTCTACGAGCAGTACTTC
TRBV7-2,TRBJ2-5,TRBD2,-,CASSLSKRGRQETQYF,TGTGCCAGCAGCTTATCCAAGCGGGGGAGACAAGAGACCCAGTACTTC
TRBV11-3,TRBJ2-1,-,-,CASSFGGNEQFF,TGTGCCAGCAGCTTTGGCGGCAATGAGCAGTTCTTC
TRBV28,TRBJ2-3,-,once,CASRGPAGPSTDTQYF,TGTGCCAGCAGGGGCCCGGCGGGGCCTAGCACAGATACGCAGTATTTT
TRBV5-1,TRBJ2-7,TRBD1,once,CASSLTQGYSDEQYF,TGCGCCAGCAGCTTGACACAGGGGTATAGTGACGAGCAGTACTTC
TRBV7-6,TRBJ2-7,-,-,CASSLGQKSYEQYF,TGTGCCAGCAGCTTAGGGCAGAAGTCCTACGAGCAGTACTTC
TRBV15,TRBJ1-6,TRBD1,-,CATSSHQQGPEAFYNSPLHF,TGTGCCACCAGCAGCCATCAACAGGGGCCGGAGGCTTTCTATAATTCACCCCTCCACTTT
TRBV9,TRBJ2-2,-,-,CASSWREFITGELFF,TGTGCCAGCAGCTGGAGGGAATTTATCACCGGGGAGCTGTTTTTT
TRBV15,TRBJ2-2,-,-,CATSSVMNTGELFF,TGTGCCACCAGCAGTGTCATGAACACCGGGGAGCTGTTTTTT
TRBV9,TRBJ1-4,-,-,CASSPRQYRNEKLFF,TGTGCCAGCAGCCCCAGACAGTATCGTAATGAAAAACTGTTTTTT
TRBV27,TRBJ1-2,-,few,CASSLTSGDGYTF,TGTGCCAGCAGTTTAACGTCAGGGGATGGCTACACCTTC
TRBV7-9,TRBJ1-1,-,-,CASSLLNTEAFF,TGTGCCAGCAGCTTATTAAACACTGAAGCTTTCTTT
TRBV15,TRBJ1-4,-,-,CATSRVYSGSSEDEKLFF,TGTGCCACCAGCAGAGTGTACAGCGGGAGCTCGGAGGATGAAAAACTGTTTTTT
TRBV7-3,TRBJ1-1,-,-,CASSLTPGSAEAFF,TGTGCCAGCAGCTTAACCCCAGGTTCTGCTGAAGCTTTCTTT
TRBV5-4,TRBJ1-1,-,-,CASSLYPHQSPNTEAFF,TGTGCCAGCAGCTTGTACCCCCACCAAAGCCCGAACACTGAAGCTTTCTTT
TRBV6-5,TRBJ2-5,TRBD2,-,CASSSGGSGGETQYF,TGTGCCAGCAGTTCCGGGGGGAGCGGGGGAGAGACCCAGTACTTC
TRBV2,TRBJ2-1,TRBD2,-,CASSHIAGGDEQFF,TGTGCCAGCAGTCATATAGCGGGAGGCGATGAGCAGTTCTTC
TRBV27,TRBJ2-7,TRBD1,-,CASRGTGSSYEQYF,TGTGCCAGCAGGGGGACAGGGAGCTCCTACGAGCAGTACTTC
TRBV4-1,TRBJ1-5,-,-,CASSQAVGQPQHF,TGCGCCAGCAGCCAAGCGGTCGGTCAGCCCCAGCATTTT